The 3 T cell receptor beta chains below all came from one sample that was sequenced in a study of cytomegalovirus exposure and HLA in healthy donors. Data came from immunoSEQ multiplex PCR; TCRdb stores just in-frame clones and leaves some out. The sample includes 200,000 to 250,000 clones, 75% to 90% of them seen just once. The sequencing sample was made of PBMCs. Source of these receptors: a woman aged 18-29 years in good health and CMV-seronegative.

This clone was seen a handful of times. The chain carries TRBV29-1 and TRBJ2-1, with TRBD2 matching over 7 bases. Germline lookup yields CDR1 SQVTM and CDR2 ANQGSEA. Losses at the gene ends were 7 bases for V and 5 bases for J; bases not matched to a gene: 8. The CDR3 consists of 13 residues. The CDR3 sequence is CSARGGEDNEQFF. The CDR3 coding sequence is TGCAGCGCCCGGGGAGGGGAGGACAATGAGCAGTTCTTC.

This chain joins TRBV28 and TRBJ2-2; D uncertain. Germline lookup yields CDR1 MDHEN and CDR2 SYDVKM. This CDR3 is built from 12 residues. V lost 2 bases and J lost 4, with 2 bases in between. The CDR3 region has the DNA TGTGCCAGCAGTTTAATCACCGGGGAGCTGTTTTTT. Translating it yields CASSLITGELFF.

The chain has TRBV7-9 and TRBJ1-1, with TRBD1 as a possible D gene (5 bases). The CDR3 is 11 amino acids. Between the trimmed V and J ends, which lost 4 bases and 8 bases, there was a span of 8 bases. Germline loops: CDR1 SEHNR, CDR2 FQNEAQ (reference sequence). The CDR3 region is CASSWGAEAFF. The CDR3 DNA reads as TGTGCCAGCAGCTGGGGCGCCGAAGCTTTCTTT. Full variable domain (remainder filled in from reference TRBV7-9 and TRBJ1-1): DTGVSQNPRHKITKRGQNVTFRCDPISEHNRLYWYRQTLGQGPEFLTYFQNEAQLEKSRLLSDRFSAERPKGSFSTLEIQRTEQGDSAMYLCASSWGAEAFFGQGTRLTVV.